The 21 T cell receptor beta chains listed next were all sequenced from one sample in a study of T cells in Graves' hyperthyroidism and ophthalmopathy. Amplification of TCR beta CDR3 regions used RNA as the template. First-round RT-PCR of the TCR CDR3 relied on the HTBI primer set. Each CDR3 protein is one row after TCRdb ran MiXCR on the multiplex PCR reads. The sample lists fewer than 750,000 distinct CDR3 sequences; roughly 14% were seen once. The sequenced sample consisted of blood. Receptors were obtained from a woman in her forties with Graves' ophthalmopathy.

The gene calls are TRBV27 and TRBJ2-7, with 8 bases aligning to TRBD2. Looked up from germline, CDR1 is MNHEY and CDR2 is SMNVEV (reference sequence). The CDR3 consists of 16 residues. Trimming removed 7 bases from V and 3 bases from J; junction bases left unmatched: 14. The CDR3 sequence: CASTPRWLAGCYEQYF. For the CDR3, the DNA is TGTGCCAGCACGCCCAGATGGCTAGCGGGTTGCTACGAGCAGTACTTC.

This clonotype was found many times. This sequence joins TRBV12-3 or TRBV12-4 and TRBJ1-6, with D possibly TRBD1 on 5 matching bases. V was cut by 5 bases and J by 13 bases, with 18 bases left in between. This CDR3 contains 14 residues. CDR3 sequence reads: CASSRGVQEGPLHF. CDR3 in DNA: TGTGCCAGCAGTCGCGGAGTCCAGGAGGGGCCCCTCCACTTT.

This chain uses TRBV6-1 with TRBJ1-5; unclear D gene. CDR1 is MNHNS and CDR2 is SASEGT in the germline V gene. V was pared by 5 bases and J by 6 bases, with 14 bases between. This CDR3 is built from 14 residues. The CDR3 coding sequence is TGTGCCAGCAGTCAACCGGGCTTGAGTCAGCCCCAGCATTTT. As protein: CASSQPGLSQPQHF.

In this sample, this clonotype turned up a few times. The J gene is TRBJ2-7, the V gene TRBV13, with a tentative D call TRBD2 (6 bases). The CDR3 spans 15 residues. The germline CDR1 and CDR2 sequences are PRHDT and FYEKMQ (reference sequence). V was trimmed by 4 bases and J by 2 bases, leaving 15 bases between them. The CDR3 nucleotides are TGTGCCAGCAGCTCTGATAGCGGTTATACCTACGAGCAGTACTTC. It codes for CASSSDSGYTYEQYF.

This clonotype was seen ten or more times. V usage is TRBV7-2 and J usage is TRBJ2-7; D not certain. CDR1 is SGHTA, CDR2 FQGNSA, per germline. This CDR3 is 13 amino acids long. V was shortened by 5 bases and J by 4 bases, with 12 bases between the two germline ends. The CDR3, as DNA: TGTGCCAGCAGCCAAAGTAAGGAATACGAGCAGTACTTC. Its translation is CASSQSKEYEQYF.

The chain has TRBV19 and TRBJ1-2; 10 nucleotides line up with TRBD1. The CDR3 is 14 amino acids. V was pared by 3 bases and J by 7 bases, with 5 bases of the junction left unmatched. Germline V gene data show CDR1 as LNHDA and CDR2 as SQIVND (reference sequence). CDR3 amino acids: CASSMLGTGAGYTF. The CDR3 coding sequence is TGTGCCAGTAGTATGCTTGGGACAGGGGCTGGCTACACCTTC.

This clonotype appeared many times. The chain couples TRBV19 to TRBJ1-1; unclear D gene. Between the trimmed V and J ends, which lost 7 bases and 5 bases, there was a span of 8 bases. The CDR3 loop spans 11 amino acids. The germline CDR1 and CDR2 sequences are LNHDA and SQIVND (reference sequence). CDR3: CASTSRTEAFF. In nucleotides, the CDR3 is TGTGCCAGTACTTCACGGACTGAAGCTTTCTTT.

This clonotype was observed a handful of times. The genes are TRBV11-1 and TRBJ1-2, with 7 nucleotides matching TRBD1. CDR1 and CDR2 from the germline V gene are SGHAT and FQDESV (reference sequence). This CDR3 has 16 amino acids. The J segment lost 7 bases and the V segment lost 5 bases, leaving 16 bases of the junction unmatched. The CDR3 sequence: CASSPLGSGTAFGYTF. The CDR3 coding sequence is TGTGCCAGCAGCCCGTTGGGGTCCGGGACAGCGTTTGGCTACACCTTC.

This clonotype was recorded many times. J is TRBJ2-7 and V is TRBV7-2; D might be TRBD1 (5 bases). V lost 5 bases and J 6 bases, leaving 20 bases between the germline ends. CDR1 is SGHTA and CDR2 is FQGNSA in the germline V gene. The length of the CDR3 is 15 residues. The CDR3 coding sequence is TGTGCCAGCAGCGTTTTGTTACAGGCACTGGGCGAGCAGTACTTC. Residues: CASSVLLQALGEQYF.

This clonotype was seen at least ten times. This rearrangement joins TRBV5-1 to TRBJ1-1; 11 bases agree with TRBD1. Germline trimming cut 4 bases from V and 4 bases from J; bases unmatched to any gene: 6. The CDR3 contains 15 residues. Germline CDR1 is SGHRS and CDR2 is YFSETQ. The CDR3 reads CASSPGQGEGTEAFF. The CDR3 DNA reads TGCGCCAGCAGCCCGGGACAGGGGGAAGGCACTGAAGCTTTCTTT.

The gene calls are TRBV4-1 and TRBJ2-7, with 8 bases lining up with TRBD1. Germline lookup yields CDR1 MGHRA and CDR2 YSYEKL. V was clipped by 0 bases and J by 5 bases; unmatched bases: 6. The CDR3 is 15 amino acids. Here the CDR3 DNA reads TGCGCCAGCAGCCAAGAGCGTCAGGGGGCAAACGAGCAGTACTTC. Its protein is CASSQERQGANEQYF.

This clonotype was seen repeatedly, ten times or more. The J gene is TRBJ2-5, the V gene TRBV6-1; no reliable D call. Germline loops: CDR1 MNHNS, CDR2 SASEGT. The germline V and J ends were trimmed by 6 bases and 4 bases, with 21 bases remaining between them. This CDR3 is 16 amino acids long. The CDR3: CASSPGLKAVGETQYF. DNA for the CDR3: TGTGCCAGCAGCCCCGGCCTGAAGGCCGTGGGAGAGACCCAGTACTTC.

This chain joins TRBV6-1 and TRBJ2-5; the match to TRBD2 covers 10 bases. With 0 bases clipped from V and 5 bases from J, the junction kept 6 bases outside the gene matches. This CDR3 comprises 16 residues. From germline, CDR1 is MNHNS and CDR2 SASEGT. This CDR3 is CASSEASGRAEETQYF. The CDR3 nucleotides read TGTGCCAGCAGTGAAGCGAGCGGGAGGGCCGAGGAGACCCAGTACTTC.

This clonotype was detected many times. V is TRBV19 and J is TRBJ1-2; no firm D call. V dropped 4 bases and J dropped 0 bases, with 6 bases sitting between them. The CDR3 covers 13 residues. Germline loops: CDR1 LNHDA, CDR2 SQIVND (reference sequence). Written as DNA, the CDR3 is TGTGCCAGTAGTACGTTAGCTAACTATGGCTACACCTTC. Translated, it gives CASSTLANYGYTF. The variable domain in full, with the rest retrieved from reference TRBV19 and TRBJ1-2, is DGGITQSPKYLFRKEGQNVTLSCEQNLNHDAMYWYRQDPGQGLRLIYYSQIVNDFQKGDIAEGYSVSREKKESFPLTVTSAQKNPTAFYLCASSTLANYGYTFGSGTRLTVV.

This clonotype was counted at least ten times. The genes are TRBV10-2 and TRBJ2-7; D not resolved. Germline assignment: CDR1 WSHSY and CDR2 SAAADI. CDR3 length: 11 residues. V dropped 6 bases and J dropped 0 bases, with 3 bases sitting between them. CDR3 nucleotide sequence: TGCGCCAGCAGACACTCCTACGAGCAGTACTTC. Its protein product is CASRHSYEQYF.

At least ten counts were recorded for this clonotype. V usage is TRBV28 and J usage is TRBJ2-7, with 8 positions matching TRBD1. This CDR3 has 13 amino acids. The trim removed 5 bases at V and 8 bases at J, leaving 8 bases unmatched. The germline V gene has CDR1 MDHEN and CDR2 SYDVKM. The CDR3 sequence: CASSVTGAQQQYF. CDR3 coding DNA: TGTGCCAGCAGTGTGACAGGGGCCCAGCAGCAGTACTTC.

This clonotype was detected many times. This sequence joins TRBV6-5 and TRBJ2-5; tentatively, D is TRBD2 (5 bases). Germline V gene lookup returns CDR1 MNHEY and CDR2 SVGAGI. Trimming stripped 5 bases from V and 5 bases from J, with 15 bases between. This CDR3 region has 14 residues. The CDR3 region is CASSPDWRAETQYF. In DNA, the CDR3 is TGTGCCAGCAGTCCGGACTGGCGGGCGGAGACCCAGTACTTC.

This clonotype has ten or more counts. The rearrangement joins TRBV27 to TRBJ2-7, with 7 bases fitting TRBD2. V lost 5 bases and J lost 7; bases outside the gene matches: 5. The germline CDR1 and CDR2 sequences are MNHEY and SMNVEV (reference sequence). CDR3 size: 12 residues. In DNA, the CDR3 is TGTGCCAGCAGTCGTGGGGGGGATGAGCAGTACTTC. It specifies CASSRGGDEQYF.

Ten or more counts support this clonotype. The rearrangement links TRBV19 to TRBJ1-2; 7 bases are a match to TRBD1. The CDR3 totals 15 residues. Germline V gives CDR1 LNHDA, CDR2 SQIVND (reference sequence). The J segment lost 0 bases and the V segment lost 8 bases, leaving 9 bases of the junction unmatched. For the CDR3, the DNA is TGTGCCAGTGGCGTTTGGGACAGAGCTAACTATGGCTACACCTTC. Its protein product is CASGVWDRANYGYTF. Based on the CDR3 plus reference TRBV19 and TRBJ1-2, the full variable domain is DGGITQSPKYLFRKEGQNVTLSCEQNLNHDAMYWYRQDPGQGLRLIYYSQIVNDFQKGDIAEGYSVSREKKESFPLTVTSAQKNPTAFYLCASGVWDRANYGYTFGSGTRLTVV.

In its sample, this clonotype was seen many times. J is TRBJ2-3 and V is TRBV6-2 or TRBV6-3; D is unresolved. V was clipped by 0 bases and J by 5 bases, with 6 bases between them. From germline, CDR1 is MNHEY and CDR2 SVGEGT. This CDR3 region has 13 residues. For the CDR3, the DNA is TGTGCCAGCAGTTACTCGAAGATAGATACGCAGTATTTT. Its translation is CASSYSKIDTQYF.

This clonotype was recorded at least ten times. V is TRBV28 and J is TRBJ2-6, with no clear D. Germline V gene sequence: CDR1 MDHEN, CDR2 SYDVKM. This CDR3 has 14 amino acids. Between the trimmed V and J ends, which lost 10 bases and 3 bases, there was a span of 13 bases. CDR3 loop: CATRSSSGANVLTF. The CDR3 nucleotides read TGTGCCACCAGGAGTTCGAGTGGGGCCAACGTCCTGACTTTC.